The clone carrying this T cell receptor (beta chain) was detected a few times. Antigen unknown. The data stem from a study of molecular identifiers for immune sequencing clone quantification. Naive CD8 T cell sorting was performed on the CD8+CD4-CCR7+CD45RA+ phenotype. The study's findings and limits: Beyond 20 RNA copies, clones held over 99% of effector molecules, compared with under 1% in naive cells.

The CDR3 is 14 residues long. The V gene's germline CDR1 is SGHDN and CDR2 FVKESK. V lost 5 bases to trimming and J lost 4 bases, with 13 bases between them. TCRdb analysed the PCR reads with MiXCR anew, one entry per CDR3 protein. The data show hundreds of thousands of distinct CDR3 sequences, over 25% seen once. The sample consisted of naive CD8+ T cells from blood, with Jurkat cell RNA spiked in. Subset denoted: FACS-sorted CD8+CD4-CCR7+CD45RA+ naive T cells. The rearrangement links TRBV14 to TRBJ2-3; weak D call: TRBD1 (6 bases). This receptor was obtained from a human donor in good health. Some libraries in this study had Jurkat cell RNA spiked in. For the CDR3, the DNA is TGTGCCAGCAGCGTTGTGGGGGCCCCAGATACGCAGTATTTT. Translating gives CASSVVGAPDTQYF.